This T cell receptor beta chain appears in the sequencing data of a study of shared clonotypes between healthy human individuals. After removal of 7 bases from V and 8 bases from J, the junction contained 7 bases not matched to a gene. The CDR3 runs to 13 residues. Germline values: CDR1 SNHLY, CDR2 FYNNEI. The repertoire was sequenced with immunoSEQ multiplex PCR; TCRdb's copy has only in-frame clones and lacks some. The sample has about half a million clones; more than 65% are singletons. V is TRBV2 and J is TRBJ1-4; 7 positions match TRBD1. The receptor was isolated from a middle-aged woman in good health. Some clones in this sample may be carry-over from other donors' samples. The sequencing input was PBMCs. The CDR3 sequence is CASNRQGWEKLFF. The CDR3, as DNA: TGTGCCAGCAACCGACAGGGCTGGGAAAAACTGTTTTTT.